These 9 T cell receptor beta chains were all obtained from the same sample, sequenced in a study of identical twins. One entry per CDR3 protein results from TCRdb running MiXCR on the 5' RACE reads. This sample has fewer than 650,000 distinct CDR3 sequences, with roughly 9.5% found just once. These data were likewise used in another study, on yellow fever vaccine responses in identical twins.

The sequencing sample was made of PBMCs. The receptors stem from a woman aged 18-29 years in good health.

The chain recombines TRBV6-1 with TRBJ1-1; D is unresolved. The V and J ends lost 9 bases and 3 bases respectively, with 17 bases between them. Germline lookup yields CDR1 MNHNS and CDR2 SASEGT. The CDR3 has 14 amino acids. The CDR3 loop is CASRERERHTEAFF. CDR3 DNA sequence: TGTGCCAGTAGGGAAAGGGAACGGCACACTGAAGCTTTCTTT.

This rearrangement joins TRBV3-1 to TRBJ2-1, with TRBD2 matching over 8 bases. V was clipped by 4 bases and J by 3 bases; unmatched bases: 20. Germline CDR1 is LGHDT and CDR2 is YNNKEL (reference sequence). The CDR3 loop spans 20 amino acids. Here the CDR3 reads CASSLLTRLAGPRDYNEQFF. As DNA, the CDR3 is TGTGCCAGCAGCCTATTGACGCGTCTAGCGGGTCCCAGGGACTACAATGAGCAGTTCTTC.

This clonotype was seen ten or more times. V gene TRBV4-3 combines with J gene TRBJ2-2; D is unclear. Germline V gene data show CDR1 as LGHNA and CDR2 as YSLEER. Between the trimmed V and J ends, which lost 1 base and 1 base, there was a span of 7 bases. The CDR3 runs to 15 residues. CDR3 protein: CASSQVSGNTGELFF. The DNA for the CDR3 is TGCGCCAGCAGCCAAGTTTCGGGGAACACCGGGGAGCTGTTTTTT.

This chain links TRBV7-6 with TRBJ2-7; D uncertain. CDR3 length equals 13 residues. Trimming took 3 bases from V and 2 from J, leaving 8 bases between them. CDR1 is SGHVS, CDR2 FNYEAQ, per germline. CDR3 residues: CASSLAHTYEQYF. CDR3 nucleotides: TGTGCCAGCAGCTTGGCACATACCTACGAGCAGTACTTC.

This sequence joins TRBV12-3 or TRBV12-4 and TRBJ2-7, with 9 bases that match TRBD1. The CDR3 sequence is 15 residues long. V lost 5 bases and J lost 3; bases outside the gene matches: 8. CDR3 in amino acids: CASSVGTGRGYEQYF. CDR3 sequence (DNA): TGTGCCAGCAGTGTGGGGACAGGGCGCGGCTACGAGCAGTACTTC.

The rearrangement joins TRBV5-1 to TRBJ1-1, with 10 nucleotides matching TRBD1. Germline CDR1 SGHRS, CDR2 YFSETQ. This CDR3 region has 15 residues. V was clipped by 4 bases and J by 11 bases; unmatched bases: 14. CDR3 region: CASSLEGDRGWVAFF. CDR3 coding DNA: TGCGCCAGCAGCCTCGAAGGGGACAGGGGATGGGTGGCTTTCTTT.

At least ten counts were recorded for this clonotype. The chain joins TRBV15 to TRBJ2-7, with D perhaps matching TRBD2 (5 bases). V lost 0 bases to trimming and J lost 4 bases, with 16 bases between them. The CDR3 consists of 16 residues. Germline V CDR1 and CDR2: LNHNV, YYDKDF (reference sequence). As DNA, the CDR3 is TGTGCCACCAGCAGAGATCGGGCCGCGGGTGGTTACGAGCAGTACTTC. Amino acids: CATSRDRAAGGYEQYF.

This clonotype appeared many times. The chain has TRBV4-3 and TRBJ2-3, with D perhaps matching TRBD2 (5 bases). Germline CDR1 reads LGHNA; CDR2 reads YSLEER. The CDR3 runs 17 residues. Trimming pared 0 bases from V and 3 bases from J, leaving 16 bases between. This CDR3 is CASSQDPMEERTDTQYF. CDR3 DNA: TGCGCCAGCAGCCAAGATCCCATGGAGGAGAGAACAGATACGCAGTATTTT.

This clonotype was counted ten times or more. The junction departs from the called germline gene at one end, perhaps through a read error. V is TRBV12-3 or TRBV12-4 and J is TRBJ2-2, with 7 bases that match TRBD1. The CDR3 spans 14 residues. The CDR3 is CASSQGQSTRELFF. CDR3 sequence (DNA): TGTGCCAGCTCCCAGGGACAGTCCACCCGGGAGCTGTTTTTT.